This TCR beta chain was sequenced in a study of blood T cell repertoires in COVID-19. The CDR3 consists of 16 residues. Trimming pared 3 bases from V and 2 bases from J, leaving 16 bases between. CDR1 is SGDLS and CDR2 is YYNGEE in the germline V gene. Original processing methods: It was from reference gene primer amplification that nucleated cell counts were estimated. Clones were sequenced by immunoSEQ multiplex PCR, and TCRdb holds only the in-frame ones, with some missing. That table is the source of V, J and clone size, and D and trimming were worked out from the DNA. The sample carries hundreds of thousands of clones, 85% to 90% recorded once.

Sequencing was performed on peripheral blood. The source is a young woman with acute or convalescent COVID-19. The chain recombines TRBV9 with TRBJ2-3; TRBD2 is a possible D gene (5 bases). The CDR3 protein is CASSAPGLGFTDTQYF. DNA of the CDR3: TGTGCCAGCAGCGCCCCTGGACTTGGCTTCACAGATACGCAGTATTTT.